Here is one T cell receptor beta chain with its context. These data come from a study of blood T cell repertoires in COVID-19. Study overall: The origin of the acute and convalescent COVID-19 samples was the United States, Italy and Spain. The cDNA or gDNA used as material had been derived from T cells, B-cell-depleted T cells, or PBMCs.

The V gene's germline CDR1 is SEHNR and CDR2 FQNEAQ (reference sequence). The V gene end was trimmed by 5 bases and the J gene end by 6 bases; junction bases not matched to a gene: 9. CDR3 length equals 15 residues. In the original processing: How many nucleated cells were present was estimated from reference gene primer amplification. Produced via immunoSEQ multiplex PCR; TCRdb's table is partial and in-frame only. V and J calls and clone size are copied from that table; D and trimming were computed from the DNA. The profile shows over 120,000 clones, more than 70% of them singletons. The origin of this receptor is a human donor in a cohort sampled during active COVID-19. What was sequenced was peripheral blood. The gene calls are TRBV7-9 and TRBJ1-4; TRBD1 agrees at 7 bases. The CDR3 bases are TGTGCCAGCAGCCAGAGGGGGCTGAGTGATGAAAAACTGTTTTTT. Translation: CASSQRGLSDEKLFF.